This T cell receptor beta chain is from a study of shared clonotypes between healthy human individuals. Cells designated naive CD8 were CD45RO-negative and were positively selected for CCR7, with terminally differentiated effector memory CD45RA+ cells excluded. Every immunoSEQ plate was one replicate of a subset's evenly spread DNA. This table comes from immunoSEQ multiplex PCR, and its TCRdb copy is limited to in-frame clones, with some not included. The data hold around 2,000,000 clones, with approximately 94% observed a single time. The receptor was derived from a man aged 18 to 29 in good health. What was sequenced was naive CD8+ T cells sorted from blood.

CDR3 in amino acids: CASSSVYQETQYF. CDR3 nucleotide sequence: TGTGCCAGCAGCTCGGTGTACCAAGAGACCCAGTACTTC. V and J are TRBV7-2 and TRBJ2-5, with D unresolved. Trimming cost V 4 bases and J 0 bases, with 6 bases left between them. This CDR3 has 13 amino acids. CDR1 SGHTA and CDR2 FQGNSA come from the germline V gene.